One T cell receptor (beta chain) is described in this entry. Its antigen is not known. The data stem from a study of cytomegalovirus exposure and HLA in healthy donors. J was trimmed by 3 bases and V by 5 bases; bases with no gene match: 3. Germline V gives CDR1 MNHEY, CDR2 SMNVEV (reference sequence). The CDR3 is made up of 13 amino acids. Findings and caveats of the study: A previous analysis found most TCR beta V segments productive roughly 90% or roughly 30% of the time.

This PCR relied on a set of 60 Vbeta primers and 13 Jbeta primers. The protocol was immunoSEQ multiplex PCR, while the TCRdb copy is restricted to in-frame clones and leaves out a portion. This repertoire shows about 120,000 clones, over 60% found once; its top ten account for 2% to 3%. The rearrangement links TRBV27 to TRBJ2-7; TRBD1 aligns across 8 bases. The sequenced sample consisted of PBMCs. This receptor was obtained from a female donor in good health and CMV-seronegative. The CDR3 region has the DNA TGTGCCAGCAGTGGGGGGACAGGCTACGAGCAGTACTTC. Translation gives CASSGGTGYEQYF.